This TCR beta chain emerged from a study of blood T cell repertoires in COVID-19 (dated by TCRdb to the early 2020s). At the level of the whole study: Samples from collaborators originated in the United States, Italy and Spain and spanned both the acute and convalescent phases of COVID-19. The prospective study material was composed of cDNA or gDNA derived from T cells, B-cell-depleted T cells, or PBMCs. Subjects who had been exposed to COVID-19, were actively infected with it, or had recovered from it provided the deeply sampled blood TCRbeta repertoires that made up the dataset. The repertoires were released in a freely available public database meant as a resource for research on the immune response to SARS-CoV-2. Samples were obtained from the ongoing ImmuneRACE study (first 160 participants) and from approximately 1,200 subjects provided by 6 global collaborators. Sample metadata almost always included a de-identified subject ID, COVID-19 status, age in years and sex. Where available, HLA class I and class II types were taken from metadata supplied by the sample provider and were not determined by assay-based typing. Study-level results and caveats: How much clinical and demographic metadata was included differed by source and by participant, and the metadata was provided uncurated.

Points on this clone: Its target antigen remains unknown. Base qualities were left out, and no much larger clone turns up one base away.

TCRbeta CDR3 regions were amplified from genomic DNA using the immunoSEQ Assay, a bias-controlled multiplex PCR. As for how the authors treated the data: Within the assay, amplification of reference gene primers was used to estimate how many nucleated cells each sample contained. To quantify the absolute abundance of each unique TCRbeta CDR3 rearrangement, sequence reads were collapsed and filtered. For each sample, productive Simpson clonality was calculated as the square root of Simpson's diversity index over productive rearrangements. What TCRdb holds here is the immuneACCESS table cut down to in-frame rearrangements. Part of the clones is not present; checked against another copy, under half of the missing clones reflect an unresolved V gene, and the others are unexplained. V, J and clone size were drawn from that table, and D and trimming were deduced from the DNA. The sample has 65,000 to 85,000 clones on record, 75% to 90% of them singletons. Of the sample, roughly 2.4% is held by the ten largest clones.

Via the germline V gene, CDR1 is MNHEY and CDR2 SVGAGI. The CDR3 sequence holds 15 residues, the cysteine and phenylalanine included. Only CDR3 DNA is held: 45 bases, read in frame from base 1. Trimming removed 4 bases from V and 5 bases from J; the gene matches leave 2 bases unexplained. The collaborating institutions used their own protocols to collect whole blood in K2EDTA tubes. For TCRbeta analysis, collaborator samples were shipped as frozen whole blood, as isolated PBMCs, or as DNA extracted from either sample type. The rearranged segments are TRBV6-5 and TRBJ2-3; 14 nucleotides in the junction match TRBD2. The TCR comes from a human donor in a cohort sampled during active COVID-19. The material sequenced was peripheral blood. The bases read TGTGCCAGCAGTTCGACTAGCGGGGGGGGAGATACGCAGTATTTT. This yields the protein CASSSTSGGGDTQYF.